This is a list of T cell receptor beta chains from one sample in a study of OX40 agonist ivuxolimab in advanced cancers. TCRdb's copy holds only in-frame clones and misses some; the assay was immunoSEQ multiplex PCR. Found here are over 40,000 clones, approximately 84% of them singletons; the top ten hold 0.3% to 0.4%. Material: CD4+ or CD8+ T cells sorted from blood, obtained in a trial of the OX40 agonist ivuxolimab. The receptors here all came from an adult with an advanced solid tumor such as melanoma, head and neck, liver or kidney cancer. The CDR3 runs from the conserved cysteine through the conserved F or W. A D gene is named only where the DNA matches it firmly. Only part of the rows carry a size: once, few, many, or a class if the clone is expanded.

D gene	V gene	clone size	J gene	CDR3 protein	CDR3 DNA
-	TRBV5-1	once	TRBJ1-4	CASSGHLGLGEKLFF	TGCGCCAGCAGCGGCCATTTGGGCCTCGGAGAAAAACTGTTTTTT
-	TRBV27	-	TRBJ1-4	CASRDVLGEKLFF	TGTGCCAGCCGGGACGTTTTGGGTGAAAAACTGTTTTTT
-	TRBV7-8	once	TRBJ1-5	CASSLNRDGQPQHF	TGTGCCAGCAGCTTAAACAGGGACGGTCAGCCCCAGCATTTT
-	TRBV7-9	-	TRBJ1-1	CASSLLGVGTEAFF	TGTGCCAGCAGCTTATTGGGGGTAGGGACTGAAGCTTTCTTT
-	TRBV7-2	-	TRBJ1-1	CASSLGGGQTEAFF	TGTGCCAGCAGCTTAGGTGGGGGGCAAACTGAAGCTTTCTTT
-	TRBV7-2	-	TRBJ1-2	CASSLGAAGARDGYTF	TGTGCCAGCAGCTTAGGGGCGGCTGGGGCGAGGGATGGCTACACCTTC
-	TRBV4-1	-	TRBJ1-5	CASSQVFRSNQPQHF	TGCGCCAGCAGCCAAGTATTCAGGTCCAATCAGCCCCAGCATTTT
-	TRBV2	-	TRBJ1-4	CASSESGGTWRKLFF	TGTGCCAGCAGTGAGTCGGGGGGCACGTGGCGAAAACTGTTTTTT
TRBD2	TRBV2	-	TRBJ2-1	CASTLGLAGLDEQFF	TGTGCCAGCACCTTGGGACTAGCGGGGTTAGATGAGCAGTTCTTC
-	TRBV11-2	-	TRBJ2-1	CASSSRGTGLYNEQFF	TGTGCCAGCAGCTCCCGGGGGACTGGGTTGTACAATGAGCAGTTCTTC
-	TRBV6-1	-	TRBJ2-3	CASSEPGRGTDTQYF	TGTGCCAGCAGTGAACCCGGGAGAGGCACAGATACGCAGTATTTT
-	TRBV6-1	-	TRBJ1-1	CASRLTVNTEAFF	TGTGCCAGCAGATTGACAGTGAACACTGAAGCTTTCTTT
TRBD1	TRBV2	-	TRBJ1-2	CASRSGTGLYGYTF	TGTGCCAGCAGGTCCGGGACAGGGCTATATGGCTACACCTTC
TRBD1	TRBV7-9	once	TRBJ1-1	CASSTRDRSFTDTEAFF	TGTGCCAGCAGCACCCGGGACAGGAGTTTCACGGACACTGAAGCTTTCTTT
-	TRBV27	once	TRBJ1-6	CASRPISSYNSPLHF	TGTGCCAGCAGACCTATTTCCTCCTATAATTCACCCCTCCACTTT
TRBD1	TRBV7-2	few	TRBJ2-7	CASSLGHRGGEQYF	TGTGCCAGCAGCTTAGGCCACAGGGGTGGCGAGCAGTACTTC
-	TRBV4-3	-	TRBJ1-3	CASSQDPVSSGNTIYF	TGCGCCAGCAGCCAAGATCCGGTCAGCTCTGGAAACACCATATATTTT
-	TRBV15	-	TRBJ1-4	CATRGVGEKLFF	TGTGCCACCCGGGGGGTTGGTGAAAAACTGTTTTTT
-	TRBV5-4	-	TRBJ1-1	CASSLGPNTEAFF	TGTGCCAGCAGCTTAGGGCCGAACACTGAAGCTTTCTTT
TRBD1	TRBV6-6	once	TRBJ1-2	CASTRTGNYGYTF	TGTGCCAGCACCCGGACAGGAAACTATGGCTACACCTTC
-	TRBV7-3	-	TRBJ2-2	CASSPRGGATTGELFF	TGTGCCAGCAGCCCCCGTGGGGGGGCCACCACCGGGGAGCTGTTTTTT
-	TRBV9	once	TRBJ1-6	CASSVAPGSSYNSPLHF	TGTGCCAGCAGCGTAGCCCCAGGGAGCTCCTATAATTCACCCCTCCACTTT
TRBD2	TRBV19	-	TRBJ2-4	CASSIDSGGAKNIQYF	TGTGCCAGTAGTATAGATAGCGGGGGGGCCAAAAACATTCAGTACTTC
-	TRBV5-4	-	TRBJ2-2	CASSPRDLRVTGELFF	TGTGCCAGCAGCCCCCGGGACCTTCGGGTCACCGGGGAGCTGTTTTTT
TRBD1	TRBV10-3	-	TRBJ1-5	CAISEEGAGQPQHF	TGTGCCATCAGTGAGGAGGGGGCAGGTCAGCCCCAGCATTTT
-	TRBV11-2	once	TRBJ2-3	CASSLGVAWSTDTQYF	TGTGCCAGCAGCCTAGGAGTAGCGTGGAGCACAGATACGCAGTATTTT
TRBD2	TRBV2	-	TRBJ2-3	CASRGGEGGAQYF	TGTGCCAGCAGAGGCGGGGAGGGTGGCGCGCAGTATTTT
-	TRBV5-1	-	TRBJ1-4	CASSIPGDEKLFF	TGCGCCAGCAGCATCCCCGGGGATGAAAAACTGTTTTTT
-	TRBV19	once	TRBJ1-1	CASSSWRGEAFF	TGTGCCAGTAGTAGTTGGAGGGGTGAAGCTTTCTTT
-	TRBV5-1	-	TRBJ2-5	CASSLDVGGETQYF	TGCGCCAGCAGCTTGGATGTGGGGGGAGAGACCCAGTACTTC